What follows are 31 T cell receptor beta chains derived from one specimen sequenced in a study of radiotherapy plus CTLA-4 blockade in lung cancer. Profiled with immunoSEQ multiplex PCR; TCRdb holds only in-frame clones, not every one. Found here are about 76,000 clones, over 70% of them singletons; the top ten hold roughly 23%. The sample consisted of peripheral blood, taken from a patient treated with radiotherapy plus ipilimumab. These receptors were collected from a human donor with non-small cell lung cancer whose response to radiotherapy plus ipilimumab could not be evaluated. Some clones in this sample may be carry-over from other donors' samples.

CDR3 sequence: CAWSSGGELFF. The CDR3 nucleotides are TGTGCCTGGAGTTCAGGCGGGGAGCTGTTTTTT. The chain carries TRBV30 and TRBJ2-2; no firm D call. The germline CDR1 and CDR2 sequences are GTSNPN and SVGIG (reference sequence). CDR3 length: 11 amino acids. Trimming took 2 bases from V and 7 from J, leaving 5 bases between them.

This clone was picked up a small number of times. The CDR3 DNA reads as TGTGCCAGCAGTGCGGGAGGAACAGGTTACACTGAAGCTTTCTTT. Protein product: CASSAGGTGYTEAFF. This chain joins TRBV6-1 and TRBJ1-1; the D gene is possibly TRBD1 (5 bases). CDR1 is MNHNS, CDR2 SASEGT, per germline. The CDR3 consists of 15 residues. V lost 4 bases, J lost 3 bases, and 15 bases lay in between.

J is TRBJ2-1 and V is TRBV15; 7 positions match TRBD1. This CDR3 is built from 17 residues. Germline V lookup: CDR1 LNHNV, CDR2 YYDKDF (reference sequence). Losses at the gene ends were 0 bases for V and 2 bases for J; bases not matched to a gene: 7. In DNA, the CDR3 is TGTGCCACCAGCAGAGAGTTAGGGGACAGAGCCTACAATGAGCAGTTCTTC. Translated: CATSRELGDRAYNEQFF.

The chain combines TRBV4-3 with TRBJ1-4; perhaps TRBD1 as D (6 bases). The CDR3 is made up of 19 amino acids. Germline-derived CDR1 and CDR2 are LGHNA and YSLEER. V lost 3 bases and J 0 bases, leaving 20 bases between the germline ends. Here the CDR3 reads CASSQGPGQGTTTNEKLFF. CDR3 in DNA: TGCGCCAGCAGCCAGGGCCCGGGTCAGGGGACAACAACTAATGAAAAACTGTTTTTT.

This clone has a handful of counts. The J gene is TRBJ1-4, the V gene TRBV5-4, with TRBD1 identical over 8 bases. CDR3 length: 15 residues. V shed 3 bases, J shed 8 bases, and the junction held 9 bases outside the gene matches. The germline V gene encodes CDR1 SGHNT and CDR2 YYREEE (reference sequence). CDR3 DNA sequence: TGTGCCAGCAGCTCCTACAGGGGGGAAGGGGAAAAACTGTTTTTT. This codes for CASSSYRGEGEKLFF.

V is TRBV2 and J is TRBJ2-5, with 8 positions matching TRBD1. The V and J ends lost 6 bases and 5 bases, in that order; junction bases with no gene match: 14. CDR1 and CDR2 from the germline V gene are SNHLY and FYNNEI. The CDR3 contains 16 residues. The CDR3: CASSGGRQGLKETQYF. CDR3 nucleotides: TGTGCCAGCAGCGGGGGTAGACAGGGGCTTAAGGAGACCCAGTACTTC.

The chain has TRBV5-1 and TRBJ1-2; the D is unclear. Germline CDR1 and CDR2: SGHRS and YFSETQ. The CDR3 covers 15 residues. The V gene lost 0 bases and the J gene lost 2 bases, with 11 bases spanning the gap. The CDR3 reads CASSLAGEGNYGYTF. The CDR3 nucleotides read TGCGCCAGCAGCTTGGCCGGGGAAGGAAACTATGGCTACACCTTC. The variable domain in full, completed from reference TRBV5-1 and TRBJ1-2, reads KAGVTQTPRYLIKTRGQQVTLSCSPISGHRSVSWYQQTPGQGLQFLFEYFSETQRNKGNFPGRFSGRQFSNSRSEMNVSTLELGDSALYLCASSLAGEGNYGYTFGSGTRLTVV.

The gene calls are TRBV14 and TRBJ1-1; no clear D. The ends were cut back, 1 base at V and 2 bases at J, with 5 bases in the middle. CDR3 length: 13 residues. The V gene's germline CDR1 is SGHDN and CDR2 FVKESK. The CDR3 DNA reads TGTGCCAGCAGCCAAGCCAGAAACACTGAAGCTTTCTTT. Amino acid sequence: CASSQARNTEAFF.

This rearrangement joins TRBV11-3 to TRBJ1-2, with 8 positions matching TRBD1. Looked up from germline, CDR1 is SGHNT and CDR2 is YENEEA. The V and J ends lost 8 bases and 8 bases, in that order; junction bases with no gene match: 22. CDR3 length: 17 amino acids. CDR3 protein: CASYPARGQGIFRGYTF. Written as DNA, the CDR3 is TGTGCCAGCTACCCGGCCAGGGGGCAGGGGATCTTTAGAGGCTACACCTTC.

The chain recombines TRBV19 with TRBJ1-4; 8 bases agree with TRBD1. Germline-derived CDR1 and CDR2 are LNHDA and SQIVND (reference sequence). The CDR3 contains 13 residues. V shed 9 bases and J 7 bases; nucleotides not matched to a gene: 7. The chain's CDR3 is CASRGQGGEKLFF. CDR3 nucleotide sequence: TGTGCCAGCCGTGGACAGGGTGGTGAAAAACTGTTTTTT.

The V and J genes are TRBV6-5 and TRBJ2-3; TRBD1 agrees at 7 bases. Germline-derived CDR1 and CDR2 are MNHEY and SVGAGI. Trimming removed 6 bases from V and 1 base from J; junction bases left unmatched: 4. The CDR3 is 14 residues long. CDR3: CASRWDRGTDTQYF. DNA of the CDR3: TGTGCCAGCAGGTGGGACAGAGGCACAGATACGCAGTATTTT.

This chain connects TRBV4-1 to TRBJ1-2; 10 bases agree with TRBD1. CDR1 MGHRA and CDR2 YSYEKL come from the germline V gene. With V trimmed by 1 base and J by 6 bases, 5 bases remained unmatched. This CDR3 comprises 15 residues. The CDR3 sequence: CASSQGGTGENGYTF. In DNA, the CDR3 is TGCGCCAGCAGCCAAGGCGGGACAGGGGAAAATGGCTACACCTTC.

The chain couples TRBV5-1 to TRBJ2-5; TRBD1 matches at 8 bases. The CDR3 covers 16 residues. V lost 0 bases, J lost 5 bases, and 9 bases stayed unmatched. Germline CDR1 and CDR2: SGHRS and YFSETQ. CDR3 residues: CASSLGGGQGEETQYF. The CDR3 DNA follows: TGCGCCAGCAGCTTGGGAGGTGGACAGGGCGAGGAGACCCAGTACTTC.

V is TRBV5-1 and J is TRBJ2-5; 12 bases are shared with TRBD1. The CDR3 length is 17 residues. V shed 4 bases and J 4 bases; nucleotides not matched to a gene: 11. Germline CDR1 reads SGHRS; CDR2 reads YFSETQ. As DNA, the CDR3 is TGCGCCAGCAGCGGAACTACCCGGGACAGGGGGCGAGAGACCCAGTACTTC. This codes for CASSGTTRDRGRETQYF. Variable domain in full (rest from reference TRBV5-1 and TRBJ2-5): KAGVTQTPRYLIKTRGQQVTLSCSPISGHRSVSWYQQTPGQGLQFLFEYFSETQRNKGNFPGRFSGRQFSNSRSEMNVSTLELGDSALYLCASSGTTRDRGRETQYFGPGTRLLVL.

In DNA form, the CDR3 reads TGTGCCAGCAGTCTTACAGGGGGCTTAGAGACCCAGTACTTC. It specifies CASSLTGGLETQYF. The chain combines TRBV27 with TRBJ2-5; TRBD1 aligns across 9 bases. The CDR3 consists of 14 residues. Germline CDR1 MNHEY, CDR2 SMNVEV (reference sequence). Trimming took 5 bases from V and 4 from J; bases not matched to a gene: 5.

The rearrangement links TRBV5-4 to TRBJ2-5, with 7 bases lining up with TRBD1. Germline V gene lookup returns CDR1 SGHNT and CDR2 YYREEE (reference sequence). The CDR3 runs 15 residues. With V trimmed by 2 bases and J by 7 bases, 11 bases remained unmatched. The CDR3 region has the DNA TGTGCCAGCAGCTTAACCGGGACAGTGACTGGGACCCAGTACTTC. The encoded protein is CASSLTGTVTGTQYF.

CDR3 coding DNA: TGTGCCAGCAGTCTAAGGGGATCGCGTGAAGCTTTCTTT. Translated: CASSLRGSREAFF. V and J are TRBV6-5 and TRBJ1-1; D may be TRBD1 (5 bases). Germline CDR1 reads MNHEY; CDR2 reads SVGAGI. This CDR3 has 13 amino acids. V was cut by 5 bases and J by 7 bases, with 14 bases left in between.

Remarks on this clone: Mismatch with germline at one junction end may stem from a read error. CDR3 DNA sequence: TGCAGGCCCTCCGGCGGGGTCTTC. Translated, it gives CRPSGGVF. This rearrangement joins TRBV20-1 to TRBJ1-2; D is ambiguous. The germline CDR1 and CDR2 sequences are DFQATT and SNEGSKA (reference sequence). CDR3 length: 8 residues.

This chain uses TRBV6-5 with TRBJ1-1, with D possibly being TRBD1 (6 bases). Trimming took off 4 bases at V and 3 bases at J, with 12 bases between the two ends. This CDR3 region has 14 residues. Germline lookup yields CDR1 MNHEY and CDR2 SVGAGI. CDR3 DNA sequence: TGTGCCAGCAGTTCCAGGGGTGGGGACACTGAAGCTTTCTTT. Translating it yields CASSSRGGDTEAFF.

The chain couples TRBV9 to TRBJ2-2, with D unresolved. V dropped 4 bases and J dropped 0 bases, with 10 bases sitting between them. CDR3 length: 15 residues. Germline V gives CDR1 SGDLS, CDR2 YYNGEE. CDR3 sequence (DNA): TGTGCCAGCAGCCCCCGACAAGCGAACACCGGGGAGCTGTTTTTT. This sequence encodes CASSPRQANTGELFF.

The CDR3 nucleotides read TGTGCCAGCAGCTTAATATTGAACACTGAAGCTTTCTTT. Amino acids: CASSLILNTEAFF. V usage is TRBV7-6 and J usage is TRBJ1-1; D not certain. The germline V and J ends were trimmed by 2 bases and 0 bases, with 4 bases remaining between them. This CDR3 is built from 13 residues. Germline V CDR1 and CDR2: SGHVS, FNYEAQ.

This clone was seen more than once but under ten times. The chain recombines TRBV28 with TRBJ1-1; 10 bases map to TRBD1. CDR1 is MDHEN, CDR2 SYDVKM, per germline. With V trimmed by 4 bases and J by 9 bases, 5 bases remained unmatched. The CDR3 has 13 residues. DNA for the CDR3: TGTGCCAGCAGTTGGCCGGGACAGGGGAAAGCTTTCTTT. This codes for CASSWPGQGKAFF.

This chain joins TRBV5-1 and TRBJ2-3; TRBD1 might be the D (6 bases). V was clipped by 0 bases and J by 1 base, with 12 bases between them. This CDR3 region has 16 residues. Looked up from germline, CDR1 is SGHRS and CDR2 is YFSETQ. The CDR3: CASSLGGPDGTDTQYF. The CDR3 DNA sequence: TGCGCCAGCAGCTTGGGGGGGCCGGACGGCACAGATACGCAGTATTTT.

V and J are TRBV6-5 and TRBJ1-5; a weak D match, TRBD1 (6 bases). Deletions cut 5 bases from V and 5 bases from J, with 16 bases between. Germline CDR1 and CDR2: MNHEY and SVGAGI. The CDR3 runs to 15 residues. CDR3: CASSTTGFRHQPQHF. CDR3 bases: TGTGCCAGCAGTACCACAGGGTTTCGGCATCAGCCCCAGCATTTT.

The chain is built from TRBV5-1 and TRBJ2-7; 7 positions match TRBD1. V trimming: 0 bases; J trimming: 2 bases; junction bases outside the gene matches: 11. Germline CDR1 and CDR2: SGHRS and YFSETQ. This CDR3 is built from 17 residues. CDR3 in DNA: TGCGCCAGCAGCTTGGTACGAACCGGGACAGATGCCTACGAGCAGTACTTC. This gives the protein CASSLVRTGTDAYEQYF.

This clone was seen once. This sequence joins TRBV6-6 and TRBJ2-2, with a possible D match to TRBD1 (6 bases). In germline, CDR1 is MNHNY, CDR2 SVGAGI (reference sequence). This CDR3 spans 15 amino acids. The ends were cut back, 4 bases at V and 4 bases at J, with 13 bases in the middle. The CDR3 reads CASSSRTAITGELFF. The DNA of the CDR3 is TGTGCCAGCAGTTCCCGGACAGCAATCACCGGGGAGCTGTTTTTT.

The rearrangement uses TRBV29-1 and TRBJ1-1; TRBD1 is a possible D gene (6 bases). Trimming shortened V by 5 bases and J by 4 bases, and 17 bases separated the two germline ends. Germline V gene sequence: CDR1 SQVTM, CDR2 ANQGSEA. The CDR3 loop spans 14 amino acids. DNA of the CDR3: TGCAGCGTTTTACCAACAGGGAGGGGCACTGAAGCTTTCTTT. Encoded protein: CSVLPTGRGTEAFF.

CDR3 in amino acids: CASSLAGPQIAEAFF. CDR3 sequence (DNA): TGTGCCAGCAGCTTAGCGGGCCCGCAAATCGCTGAAGCTTTCTTT. The chain recombines TRBV7-9 with TRBJ1-1; no clear D. Germline loops: CDR1 SEHNR, CDR2 FQNEAQ (reference sequence). V was shortened by 0 bases and J by 6 bases, with 14 bases between the two germline ends. This CDR3 is built from 15 residues.

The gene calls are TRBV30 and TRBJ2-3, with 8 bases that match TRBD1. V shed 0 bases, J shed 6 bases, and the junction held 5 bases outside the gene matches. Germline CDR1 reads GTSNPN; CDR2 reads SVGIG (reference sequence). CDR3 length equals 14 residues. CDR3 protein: CAWSVAGGADTQYF. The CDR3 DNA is TGTGCCTGGAGTGTCGCAGGGGGCGCCGATACGCAGTATTTT. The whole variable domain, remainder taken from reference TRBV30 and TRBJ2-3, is SQTIHQWPATLVQPVGSPLSLECTVEGTSNPNLYWYRQAAGRGLQLLFYSVGIGQISSEVPQNLSASRPQDRQFILSSKKLLLSDSGFYLCAWSVAGGADTQYFGPGTRLTVL.

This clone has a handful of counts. As DNA, the CDR3 is TGTGCCAGCAGTTTAGACAACTCCTACGAGCAGTACTTC. Its translation is CASSLDNSYEQYF. This chain connects TRBV6-5 to TRBJ2-7; D not resolved. The CDR3 contains 13 residues. Trimming pared 4 bases from V and 0 bases from J, leaving 7 bases between. The germline V gene encodes CDR1 MNHEY and CDR2 SVGAGI.

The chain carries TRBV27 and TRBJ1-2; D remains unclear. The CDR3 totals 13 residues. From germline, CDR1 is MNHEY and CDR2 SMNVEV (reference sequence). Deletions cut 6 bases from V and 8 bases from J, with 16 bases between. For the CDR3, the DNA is TGTGCCAGCAGCGAGTACCACTTGAGAGGCTACACCTTC. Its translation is CASSEYHLRGYTF.